The 15 T cell receptor beta chains in this list originate from one sample, sequenced in a study of tumor-infiltrating lymphocytes in primary liver carcinoma. It was unsorted whole blood that yielded blood RNA, and germline DNA was also extracted. The investigators made TCR beta cDNA from about 510 ng total RNA, using a constant-region primer. Three rounds of nested multiplex PCR with slightly modified ARM-PCR produced TCR beta libraries. Investigators reported that the first two PCR rounds, at 10 cycles each, used TRBV1-TRBV30 forward primers with a C-beta reverse primer. TCRdb reanalysed the multiplex PCR reads using MiXCR and keeps one entry per CDR3 protein. The sample consists of around 330,000 distinct CDR3 sequences, 65% of them appearing once. The specimen sequenced was peripheral blood. Receptor source: a man aged 35 to 55 with primary liver carcinoma and hepatitis B virus infection.

This clonotype was picked up many times. The chain employs TRBV10-3 and TRBJ2-7, with D perhaps TRBD2 (6 bases). Germline V gene lookup returns CDR1 ENHRY and CDR2 SYGVKD. V lost 0 bases to trimming and J lost 4 bases, with 10 bases between them. The CDR3 has 14 amino acids. CDR3 coding DNA: TGTGCCATCAGTGAGTCGACCGGGGGATACGAGCAGTACTTC. Amino acid sequence: CAISESTGGYEQYF.

In its sample, this clonotype was seen many times. This chain joins TRBV29-1 and TRBJ2-7; TRBD1 agrees at 9 bases. In germline, CDR1 is SQVTM, CDR2 ANQGSEA. The CDR3 sequence is 13 residues long. With V trimmed by 6 bases and J by 7 bases, 10 bases remained unmatched. The CDR3 bases are TGCAGCGTGGGGGACAGGGTAAACGGAGAGCAGTACTTC. It specifies CSVGDRVNGEQYF.

There are many counts of this clonotype. The chain joins TRBV29-1 to TRBJ2-1; 7 bases align to TRBD2. This CDR3 contains 15 residues. The germline gives CDR1 SQVTM, CDR2 ANQGSEA. With 0 bases clipped from V and 2 bases from J, the junction kept 4 bases outside the gene matches. DNA of the CDR3: TGCAGCGTTGAAGATCTAGCGGCGGCCTACAATGAGCAGTTCTTC. This codes for CSVEDLAAAYNEQFF.

Details on this clonotype: Its ends do not fully match the called genes, so a read error is possible. The chain has TRBV29-1 and TRBJ2-2, with 7 bases aligning to TRBD1. Per germline, CDR1 SQVTM and CDR2 ANQGSEA. CDR3 length equals 15 residues. The CDR3 DNA is TGCATCGTTGTAACCGGGACAGCCAGCACCGGGGAGCTGTTTTTT. Its protein is CIVVTGTASTGELFF.

This clonotype has ten or more counts. The rearrangement links TRBV10-3 to TRBJ1-2, with TRBD1 as a possible D gene (6 bases). Germline CDR1 ENHRY, CDR2 SYGVKD. The CDR3 totals 13 residues. V was pared by 8 bases and J by 2 bases, with 12 bases between. The CDR3 sequence is CAIGAGTNYGYTF. In DNA, the CDR3 is TGTGCCATCGGAGCCGGGACAAACTATGGCTACACCTTC.

Concerning this clonotype itself: Possible read error: a much larger clone is one base away. Because the CDR3 is missing its conserved closing phenylalanine or tryptophan, this is likely a read error. This rearrangement joins TRBV12-3 or TRBV12-4 to TRBJ1-5; D possibly corresponds to TRBD1 (5 bases). With 7 bases removed from V and 7 bases from J, the gap between germline ends came to 14 bases. The CDR3 covers 13 residues. CDR3: CASKGAWGQPQHL. CDR3 bases: TGTGCCAGCAAAGGGGCCTGGGGGCAGCCCCAGCATCTT.

With respect to this clonotype: The conserved final phenylalanine or tryptophan is absent from the CDR3, which likely points to a read error. The V and J genes are TRBV12-3 or TRBV12-4 and TRBJ1-1, with 7 bases fitting TRBD1. The CDR3 covers 14 residues. The CDR3 DNA reads TGTGCCAACAGTTCCCGACAGGGTAACACTGAAGCTTTCTCT. Translation: CANSSRQGNTEAFS.

Note on this clonotype: With a much larger clone just one base away, this may be a read error. The conserved phenylalanine or tryptophan normally closing the CDR3 is absent here, so this likely arose from a read error. This chain links TRBV6-1 with TRBJ2-2; D tentatively reads TRBD1 or TRBD2 (5 bases each). Germline CDR1 reads MNHNS; CDR2 reads SASEGT. Trimming took off 4 bases at V and 2 bases at J, with 17 bases between the two ends. The CDR3 runs 17 residues. The CDR3 here is CASSAQGRTPNTGELFY. The DNA for the CDR3 is TGTGCCAGCAGTGCGCAGGGACGGACTCCCAACACCGGGGAGCTGTTTTAT.

This clonotype was picked up one time. It may be a read error: a sequence one base away is much more abundant. The chain links TRBV6-1 to TRBJ2-7, with D unclear. The germline CDR1 and CDR2 sequences are MNHNS and SASEGT. The CDR3 runs 11 residues. Trimming stripped 6 bases from V and 6 bases from J, with 9 bases between. The CDR3 region is CASRLMCEQYF. CDR3 DNA: TGTGCCAGCAGGCTAATGTGCGAGCAGTACTTC.

About this clonotype itself: Compared with germline, one end of the junction differs, possibly owing to a read error. The chain joins TRBV6-5 to TRBJ1-2; D not certain. Germline-derived CDR1 and CDR2 are MNHEY and SVGAGI. CDR3 length: 14 amino acids. DNA of the CDR3: TGTGCCAGCAGATCCGAGACGGCTGAGTTGGGCTGCACCTTC. Its protein is CASRSETAELGCTF.

This clonotype came up a few times. The CDR3 ends on some other residue instead of the conserved phenylalanine or tryptophan, so this is likely a read error. The chain carries TRBV4-2 and TRBJ2-6, with D perhaps TRBD1 (6 bases). V lost 1 base and J lost 0, with 16 bases in between. This CDR3 spans 19 amino acids. In germline, CDR1 is LGHNA, CDR2 YNFKEQ. The CDR3 bases are TGTGCCAGCAGCCAAGTCAGGGGCCCAGGGAGCTCTGGGGCCAACGTCCTGACTTCC. As protein: CASSQVRGPGSSGANVLTS.

The chain carries TRBV29-1 and TRBJ1-1; 8 nucleotides line up with TRBD1. Trimming cost V 3 bases and J 12 bases; bases outside gene matches: 9. The CDR3 contains 12 residues. From germline, CDR1 is SQVTM and CDR2 ANQGSEA. The DNA of the CDR3 is TGCAGCGTTGAGGATGACAGGGGAAGGTCTTTCTTT. Translating gives CSVEDDRGRSFF.

This sequence joins TRBV7-8 and TRBJ2-7; TRBD2 is a possible D gene (5 bases). CDR1 is SGHVS and CDR2 is FQNEAQ in the germline V gene. V lost 0 bases and J lost 6, with 12 bases in between. The CDR3 loop spans 14 amino acids. This CDR3 reads CASSLASERLEQYF. The DNA of the CDR3 is TGTGCCAGCAGCTTAGCTAGCGAGAGGCTCGAGCAGTACTTC.

In regard to this clonotype: One end of the junction varies from germline; a read error may be responsible. This chain uses TRBV13 with TRBJ1-4; 7 bases map to TRBD1. CDR3 length: 12 amino acids. The germline gives CDR1 PRHDT, CDR2 FYEKMQ (reference sequence). The CDR3 DNA follows: TGTGTCAGCAGCCCTAACAGGGGAAAACTGTTTTTT. This sequence encodes CVSSPNRGKLFF.

As concerns this clonotype: Just one base apart from a much larger clone, this may be a read error. This likely comes from a read error, as the CDR3 has no conserved phenylalanine or tryptophan at its end. V and J are TRBV12-3 or TRBV12-4 and TRBJ2-2; D remains unclear. The CDR3 is 13 amino acids. V gave up 8 bases and J gave up 1 base, with 8 bases separating them. The CDR3 region has the DNA TGTGCCAGCCGCTTTTGGAACACCGGGGAGCTGTTTTAT. Amino acid sequence: CASRFWNTGELFY.